Listed here are 22 T cell receptor beta chains from one sample, sequenced in a study of T cell changes during pregnancy in multiple sclerosis. Using immunoSEQ multiplex PCR, the repertoire was profiled, and TCRdb retains in-frame clones only, with some absent. The table records tens of thousands of clones, approximately 90% of them present only once. The starting material was CD4+ T cells from peripheral blood mononuclear cells, obtained in the first trimester of pregnancy. These receptors all come from a female donor in good health, enrolled as a control in a pregnancy study.

The V gene is TRBV18, the J gene TRBJ2-7, with 7 nucleotides matching TRBD1. With 2 bases clipped from V and 4 bases from J, the junction kept 11 bases outside the gene matches. CDR1 is KGHSH, CDR2 LQKENI, per germline. The CDR3 extends over 16 amino acids. This chain's CDR3 is CASSPEWRQGYYEQYF. The CDR3 nucleotides are TGTGCCAGCTCACCAGAGTGGAGACAGGGCTATTACGAGCAGTACTTC.

The gene calls are TRBV11-2 and TRBJ1-4; D gene uncertain. Trimming took off 1 base at V and 11 bases at J, with 8 bases between the two ends. The CDR3 extends over 12 amino acids. Germline lookup yields CDR1 SGHAT and CDR2 FQNNGV. In DNA form, the CDR3 reads TGTGCCAGCAGCTTAGTGTACAGCAAACTGTTTTTT. This encodes CASSLVYSKLFF.

The chain couples TRBV25-1 to TRBJ1-2, with 7 bases identical to TRBD1. CDR3 length equals 13 residues. CDR1 and CDR2 (germline): MGHDK, SYGVNS. V lost 4 bases, J lost 8 bases, and 7 bases stayed unmatched. The CDR3 DNA is TGTGCCAGCAGTGGACAGGGTGGGAGAGGCTACACCTTC. Translating it yields CASSGQGGRGYTF.

The chain is built from TRBV6-4 and TRBJ2-1, with 9 bases aligning to TRBD2. CDR1 is MRHNA and CDR2 is SNTAGT in the germline V gene. The CDR3 totals 15 residues. J gave up 10 bases and V 2 bases, and 9 bases lay outside the gene matches. For the CDR3, the DNA is TGTGCCAGCAGTGACGCCGGGCGGGGGGGACGGGAGCAGTTCTTC. This sequence encodes CASSDAGRGGREQFF.

The CDR3 loop reads CASSDSGPATNEKLFF. The CDR3 DNA follows: TGTGCCAGCAGTGATTCAGGGCCAGCAACTAATGAAAAACTGTTTTTT. The rearrangement uses TRBV25-1 and TRBJ1-4, with D tentatively TRBD1 (5 bases). Deletions cut 3 bases from V and 0 bases from J, with 11 bases between. The CDR3 runs 16 residues. Germline loops: CDR1 MGHDK, CDR2 SYGVNS. Full variable domain (missing parts from reference TRBV25-1 and TRBJ1-4): EADIYQTPRYLVIGTGKKITLECSQTMGHDKMYWYQQDPGMELHLIHYSYGVNSTEKGDLSSESTVSRIRTEHFPLTLESARPSHTSQYLCASSDSGPATNEKLFFGSGTQLSVL.

This clone turned up a few times. The genes are TRBV7-2 and TRBJ2-2; D unresolved. Trimming pared 11 bases from V and 2 bases from J, leaving 12 bases between. The CDR3 spans 13 residues. CDR1 is SGHTA and CDR2 is FQGNSA in the germline V gene. The CDR3 DNA follows: TGTGCCGTCGGGTGGCCTAACACCGGGGAGCTGTTTTTT. As protein: CAVGWPNTGELFF.

The rearrangement links TRBV28 to TRBJ2-1; 15 nucleotides align to TRBD2. V trimming: 6 bases; J trimming: 0 bases; junction bases outside the gene matches: 6. Germline V CDR1 and CDR2: MDHEN, SYDVKM. CDR3 length equals 18 residues. CDR3 loop: CASSQGLAGGSSYNEQFF. CDR3 nucleotides: TGTGCCAGCAGCCAGGGACTAGCGGGGGGTAGCTCCTACAATGAGCAGTTCTTC.

This rearrangement joins TRBV20-1 to TRBJ2-7; maybe TRBD2 (6 bases). This CDR3 comprises 11 residues. Trimming pared 3 bases from V and 5 bases from J, leaving 8 bases between. CDR1 and CDR2 from the germline V gene are DFQATT and SNEGSKA (reference sequence). The chain's CDR3 is CSASGGDEQYF. Written as DNA, the CDR3 is TGCAGTGCTAGCGGCGGGGACGAGCAGTACTTC.

This chain connects TRBV5-4 to TRBJ2-7; the D gene is possibly TRBD1 (5 bases). Germline CDR1 and CDR2: SGHNT and YYREEE (reference sequence). The V and J ends lost 0 bases and 7 bases respectively, with 14 bases between them. The CDR3 is 14 amino acids. CDR3 nucleotides: TGTGCCAGCAGCTTGGCCAGACAGACCAAGGAGCAGTACTTC. Amino acids: CASSLARQTKEQYF. Full variable domain (remainder filled in from reference TRBV5-4 and TRBJ2-7): ETGVTQSPTHLIKTRGQQVTLRCSSQSGHNTVSWYQQALGQGPQFIFQYYREEENGRGNFPPRFSGLQFPNYSSELNVNALELDDSALYLCASSLARQTKEQYFGPGTRLTVT.

The chain joins TRBV7-9 to TRBJ2-7; no firm D call. Germline CDR1 is SEHNR and CDR2 is FQNEAQ (reference sequence). CDR3 length: 12 residues. Deletions cut 2 bases from V and 1 base from J, with 3 bases between. Written as DNA, the CDR3 is TGTGCCAGCAGCTTAACTTCCTACGAGCAGTACTTC. Translated: CASSLTSYEQYF.

The chain combines TRBV21-1 with TRBJ1-2; TRBD1 was called by the table and not checked on the DNA. TRBV21-1 is marked as a pseudogene. This CDR3 region has 16 residues. The CDR3 spells CASSKWNGQGAGGYTF. The CDR3 coding sequence is TGTGCCAGCAGCAAATGGAATGGACAGGGGGCGGGAGGCTACACCTTC.

The chain recombines TRBV5-4 with TRBJ1-1, with a possible D match to TRBD1 (5 bases). CDR1 is SGHNT, CDR2 YYREEE, per germline (reference sequence). CDR3 length equals 15 residues. Trimming removed 3 bases from V and 1 base from J, with 13 bases in between. The CDR3 here is CASSSQGRRNTEAFF. CDR3 coding DNA: TGTGCCAGCAGCTCGCAGGGAAGGCGGAACACTGAAGCTTTCTTT.

The chain links TRBV5-1 to TRBJ1-2, with D unclear. CDR3 length equals 15 residues. In germline, CDR1 is SGHRS, CDR2 YFSETQ. V lost 3 bases, J lost 2 bases, and 14 bases lay in between. The CDR3: CASSSGPSENYGYTF. CDR3 DNA: TGCGCCAGCAGCTCCGGCCCTTCGGAGAACTATGGCTACACCTTC.

The DNA of the CDR3 is TGCGCCAGCAGCTTCAGAGACGGGACAAACTACGAGCAGTACTTC. This sequence encodes CASSFRDGTNYEQYF. This chain connects TRBV5-1 to TRBJ2-7; weak D call: TRBD1 (6 bases). CDR1 is SGHRS and CDR2 is YFSETQ in the germline V gene. CDR3 length: 15 residues. V was trimmed by 2 bases and J by 3 bases, leaving 15 bases between them.

This clone was seen a handful of times. V is TRBV19 and J is TRBJ2-2; 7 bases match TRBD1. The germline V gene has CDR1 LNHDA and CDR2 SQIVND (reference sequence). The CDR3 consists of 16 residues. V was pared by 5 bases and J by 3 bases, with 9 bases of the junction left unmatched. The CDR3 nucleotides read TGTGCCAGTAGTCCCTCACAGGGGTTTGACACCGGGGAGCTGTTTTTT. The encoded protein is CASSPSQGFDTGELFF. Filled out from reference TRBV19 and TRBJ2-2, the complete variable domain reads DGGITQSPKYLFRKEGQNVTLSCEQNLNHDAMYWYRQDPGQGLRLIYYSQIVNDFQKGDIAEGYSVSREKKESFPLTVTSAQKNPTAFYLCASSPSQGFDTGELFFGEGSRLTVL.

This chain joins TRBV4-1 and TRBJ2-5; 10 nucleotides align to TRBD2. CDR1 MGHRA and CDR2 YSYEKL come from the germline V gene. V shed 3 bases and J 1 base; nucleotides not matched to a gene: 2. The CDR3 has 15 residues. The CDR3, as DNA: TGCGCCAGCAGCCAGGTAGCGGGGGGCCAAGAGACCCAGTACTTC. It yields the protein CASSQVAGGQETQYF.

This clone is medium-sized by share. The chain is built from TRBV29-1 and TRBJ1-1; perhaps TRBD1 as D (5 bases). Germline CDR1 reads SQVTM; CDR2 reads ANQGSEA. This CDR3 comprises 12 residues. Trimming removed 2 bases at V and 6 bases at J, with 10 bases between. The CDR3 bases are TGCAGCGTTGAACGTGGGGCCCCTGAAGCTTTCTTT. Translation gives CSVERGAPEAFF.

This chain joins TRBV6-4 and TRBJ2-7, with 8 positions matching TRBD2. In germline, CDR1 is MRHNA, CDR2 SNTAGT. Trimming took 0 bases from V and 0 from J; bases not matched to a gene: 7. The CDR3 totals 17 residues. CDR3 amino acids: CASSDSSGDKYSYEQYF. DNA for the CDR3: TGTGCCAGCAGTGACTCTAGCGGGGACAAATACTCCTACGAGCAGTACTTC.

The genes are TRBV28 and TRBJ2-1; D is ambiguous. Germline V gene sequence: CDR1 MDHEN, CDR2 SYDVKM. V lost 7 bases and J 11 bases, leaving 21 bases between the germline ends. The CDR3 loop spans 14 amino acids. CDR3 nucleotide sequence: TGTGCCAGCAAACCTCCACGTGGCGCTAGAAAGCAGTTCTTC. Its protein product is CASKPPRGARKQFF.

V is TRBV6-1 and J is TRBJ2-3; 13 bases agree with TRBD2. Germline V gives CDR1 MNHNS, CDR2 SASEGT. Trimming removed 6 bases from V and 1 base from J; junction bases left unmatched: 1. The CDR3 is made up of 15 amino acids. CDR3 sequence reads: CASSGLAGGTDTQYF. The CDR3 DNA reads TGTGCCAGCAGCGGACTAGCGGGGGGCACAGATACGCAGTATTTT.

The V call is TRBV7-9, the J call TRBJ2-5, with D possibly TRBD2 on 6 matching bases. From germline, CDR1 is SEHNR and CDR2 FQNEAQ (reference sequence). The V end lost 1 base, the J end lost 5 bases, and 11 bases lay between the germline ends. CDR3 length equals 14 residues. CDR3 region: CASSLGRGFETQYF. CDR3 bases: TGTGCCAGCAGCTTAGGGCGGGGATTCGAGACCCAGTACTTC. Full variable domain (outside the CDR3, taken from reference TRBV7-9 and TRBJ2-5): DTGVSQNPRHKITKRGQNVTFRCDPISEHNRLYWYRQTLGQGPEFLTYFQNEAQLEKSRLLSDRFSAERPKGSFSTLEIQRTEQGDSAMYLCASSLGRGFETQYFGPGTRLLVL.

This clone was counted a single time. The chain recombines TRBV5-1 with TRBJ1-2, with TRBD1 identical over 9 bases. Per the germline V gene, CDR1 is SGHRS and CDR2 is YFSETQ. Germline trimming cut 4 bases from V and 10 bases from J; bases unmatched to any gene: 8. The CDR3 is made up of 13 amino acids. For the CDR3, the DNA is TGCGCCAGCAGCCCACCGGGACAGGGCCTCTACACCTTC. Amino acid sequence: CASSPPGQGLYTF. Together with reference TRBV5-1 and TRBJ1-2, the CDR3 gives the full variable domain: KAGVTQTPRYLIKTRGQQVTLSCSPISGHRSVSWYQQTPGQGLQFLFEYFSETQRNKGNFPGRFSGRQFSNSRSEMNVSTLELGDSALYLCASSPPGQGLYTFGSGTRLTVV.